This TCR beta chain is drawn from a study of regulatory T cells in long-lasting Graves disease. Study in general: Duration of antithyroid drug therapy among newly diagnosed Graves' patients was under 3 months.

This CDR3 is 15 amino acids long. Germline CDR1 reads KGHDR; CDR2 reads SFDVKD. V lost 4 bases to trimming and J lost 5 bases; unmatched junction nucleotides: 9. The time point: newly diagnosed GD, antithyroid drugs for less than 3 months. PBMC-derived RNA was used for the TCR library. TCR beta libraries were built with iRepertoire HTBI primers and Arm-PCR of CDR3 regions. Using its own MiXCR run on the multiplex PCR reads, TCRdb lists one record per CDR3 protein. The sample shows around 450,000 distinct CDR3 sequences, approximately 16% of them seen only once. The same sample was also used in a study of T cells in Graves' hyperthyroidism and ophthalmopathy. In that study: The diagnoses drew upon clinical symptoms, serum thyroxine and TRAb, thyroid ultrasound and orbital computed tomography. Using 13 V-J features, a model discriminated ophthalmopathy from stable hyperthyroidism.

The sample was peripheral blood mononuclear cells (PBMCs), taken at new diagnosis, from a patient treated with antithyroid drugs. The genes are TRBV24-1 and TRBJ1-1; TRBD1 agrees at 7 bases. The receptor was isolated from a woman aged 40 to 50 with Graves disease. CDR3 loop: CATSDPNRGGTEAFF. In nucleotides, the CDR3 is TGTGCCACCAGTGACCCTAACAGGGGCGGGACTGAAGCTTTCTTT.